This T cell receptor (beta chain) was sequenced during a study of T cells in Graves' hyperthyroidism and ophthalmopathy. The sample holds many counts of this clonotype. TCR beta CDR3 region amplification was performed from RNA transcripts. When the TCR CDR3 underwent first-round RT-PCR, the HTBI primer set was used. One entry per CDR3 protein results from TCRdb running MiXCR on the multiplex PCR reads. The table lists 300,000 to 450,000 distinct CDR3 sequences, approximately 14% of them singletons, with roughly a fifth in the top ten. V lost 3 bases to trimming and J lost 2 bases, with 13 bases between them. The CDR3 contains 15 residues.

The clonotype originates from a woman in her twenties or thirties with Graves' ophthalmopathy. V and J are TRBV12-3 or TRBV12-4 and TRBJ1-1; D gene ambiguous. The sample taken for sequencing was blood. In DNA, the CDR3 is TGTGCCAGCAGTTTGGTTGGAGAGCCTAACACTGAAGCTTTCTTT. Translated, it gives CASSLVGEPNTEAFF.